This T cell receptor beta chain was captured by sequencing in a study of T-cell memory formation after mild COVID-19. MiXCR, run by TCRdb on the 5' RACE reads, gives a single entry per CDR3 protein. In the table there are about 560,000 distinct CDR3 sequences, around 15% of which are singletons. V trimming: 5 bases; J trimming: 7 bases; junction bases outside the gene matches: 12. The CDR3 runs to 15 residues. CDR1 is MNHEY and CDR2 is SMNVEV in the germline V gene (reference sequence). The chain employs TRBV27 and TRBJ2-5, with TRBD1 matching 8 bases. The sequence was obtained from an adult woman who had mild COVID-19 (a few samples of this study predate the infection). Cell type and time point are not known. Sequenced input: PBMCs or a T cell subset sorted from them (not recorded which). The DNA of the CDR3 is TGTGCCAGCAGTGCCGAAGGACAGGGTTACGGGACCCAGTACTTC. It codes for CASSAEGQGYGTQYF.